The clone carrying this T cell receptor beta chain has a count of ten or more. This record belongs to a study of T cells in Graves' hyperthyroidism and ophthalmopathy. Amplification of TCR beta CDR3 regions was performed using RNA transcripts as template. The HTBI primer set served for first-round RT-PCR of the TCR CDR3. TCRdb passed the multiplex PCR reads through MiXCR, listing each CDR3 protein once. Among 200,000 to 250,000 distinct CDR3 sequences listed, approximately 17% were seen once. The sequenced sample was blood. The origin of this receptor is a man aged 50 or older with Graves' hyperthyroidism.

The CDR3: CASSRQGDDEQFF. DNA for the CDR3: TGTGCCAGCAGTCGCCAGGGAGACGATGAGCAGTTCTTC. The chain employs TRBV6-2 or TRBV6-3 and TRBJ2-1; D could derive from TRBD1 or TRBD2 (5 bases each). There are 13 residues in the CDR3. Germline V gives CDR1 MNHEY, CDR2 SVGEGT. V dropped 5 bases and J dropped 8 bases, with 13 bases sitting between them.